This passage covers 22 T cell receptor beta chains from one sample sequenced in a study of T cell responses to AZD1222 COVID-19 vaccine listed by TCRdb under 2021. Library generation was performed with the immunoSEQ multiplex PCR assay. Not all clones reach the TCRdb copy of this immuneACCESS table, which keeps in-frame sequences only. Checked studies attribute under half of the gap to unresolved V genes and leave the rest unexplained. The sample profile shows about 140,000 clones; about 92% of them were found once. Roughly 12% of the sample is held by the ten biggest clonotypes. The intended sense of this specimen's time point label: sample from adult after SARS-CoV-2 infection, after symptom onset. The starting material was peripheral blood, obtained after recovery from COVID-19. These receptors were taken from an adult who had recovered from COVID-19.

The CDR3 protein is CASSPSIAGFSYEQYF. The CDR3 region has the DNA TGTGCCAGCAGCCCATCAATAGCGGGGTTCTCCTACGAGCAGTACTTC. V usage is TRBV27 and J usage is TRBJ2-7; TRBD2 matches 8 bases. Germline V gene data show CDR1 as MNHEY and CDR2 as SMNVEV (reference sequence). The CDR3 has 16 amino acids. After removal of 6 bases from V and 0 bases from J, the junction contained 10 bases not matched to a gene.

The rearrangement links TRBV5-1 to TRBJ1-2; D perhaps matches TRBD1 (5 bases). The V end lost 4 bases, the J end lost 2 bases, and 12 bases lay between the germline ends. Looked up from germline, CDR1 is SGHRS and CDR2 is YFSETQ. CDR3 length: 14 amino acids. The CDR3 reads CASSTPEGNYGYTF. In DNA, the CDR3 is TGCGCCAGCAGCACCCCTGAGGGGAACTATGGCTACACCTTC.

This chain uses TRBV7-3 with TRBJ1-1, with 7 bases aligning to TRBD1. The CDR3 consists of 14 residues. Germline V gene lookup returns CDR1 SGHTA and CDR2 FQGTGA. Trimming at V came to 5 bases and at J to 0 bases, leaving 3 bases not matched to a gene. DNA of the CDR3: TGTGCCAGCAGCGTAGACAGGGTGAACACTGAAGCTTTCTTT. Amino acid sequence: CASSVDRVNTEAFF.

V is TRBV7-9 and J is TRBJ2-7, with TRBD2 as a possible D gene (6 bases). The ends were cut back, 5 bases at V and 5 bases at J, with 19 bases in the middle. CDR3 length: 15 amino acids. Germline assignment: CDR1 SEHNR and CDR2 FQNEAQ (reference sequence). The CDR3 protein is CASSPAIRGNDEQYF. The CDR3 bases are TGTGCCAGCAGCCCAGCCATTCGGGGGAATGACGAGCAGTACTTC. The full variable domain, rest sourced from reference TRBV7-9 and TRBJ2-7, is DTGVSQNPRHKITKRGQNVTFRCDPISEHNRLYWYRQTLGQGPEFLTYFQNEAQLEKSRLLSDRFSAERPKGSFSTLEIQRTEQGDSAMYLCASSPAIRGNDEQYFGPGTRLTVT.

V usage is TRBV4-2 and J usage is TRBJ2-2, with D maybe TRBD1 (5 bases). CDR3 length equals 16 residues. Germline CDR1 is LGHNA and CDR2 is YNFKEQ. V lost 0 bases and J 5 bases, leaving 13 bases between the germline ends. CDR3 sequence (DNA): TGTGCCAGCAGCCAAGAGGGGCAGGCCGGGACCGGGGAGCTGTTTTTT. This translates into CASSQEGQAGTGELFF.

The CDR3 DNA reads as TGTGCCAGCAGCCCTCCGGGACAGGGAACCTACGAGCAGTACTTC. Protein sequence: CASSPPGQGTYEQYF. This chain uses TRBV7-9 with TRBJ2-7; 9 bases map to TRBD1. CDR1 and CDR2 from the germline V gene are SEHNR and FQNEAQ (reference sequence). J was trimmed by 2 bases and V by 5 bases; bases with no gene match: 7. CDR3 size: 15 residues.

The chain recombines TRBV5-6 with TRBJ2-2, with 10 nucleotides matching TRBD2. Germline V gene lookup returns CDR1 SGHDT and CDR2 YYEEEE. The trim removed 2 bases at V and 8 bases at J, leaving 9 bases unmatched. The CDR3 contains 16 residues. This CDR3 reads CASSFVTSGISGELFF. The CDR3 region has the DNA TGTGCCAGCAGCTTTGTTACTAGCGGGATATCAGGGGAGCTGTTTTTT.

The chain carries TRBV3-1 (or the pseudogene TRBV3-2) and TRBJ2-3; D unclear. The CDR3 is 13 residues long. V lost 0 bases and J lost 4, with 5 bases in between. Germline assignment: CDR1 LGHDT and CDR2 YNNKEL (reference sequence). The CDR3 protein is CASSQERPDTQYF. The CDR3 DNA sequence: TGTGCCAGCAGCCAAGAGAGGCCAGATACGCAGTATTTT.

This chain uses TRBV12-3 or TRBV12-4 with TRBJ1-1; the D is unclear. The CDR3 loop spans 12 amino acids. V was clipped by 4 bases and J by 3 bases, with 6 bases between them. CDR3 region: CASSWRDTEAFF. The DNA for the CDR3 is TGTGCCAGCAGTTGGAGGGACACTGAAGCTTTCTTT.

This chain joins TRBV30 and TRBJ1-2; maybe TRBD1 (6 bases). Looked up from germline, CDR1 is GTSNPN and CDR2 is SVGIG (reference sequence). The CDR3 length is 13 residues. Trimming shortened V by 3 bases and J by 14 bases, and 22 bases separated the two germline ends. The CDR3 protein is CAWRAALGGPGTF. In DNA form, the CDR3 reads TGTGCCTGGAGGGCAGCGTTGGGGGGGCCGGGGACCTTC.

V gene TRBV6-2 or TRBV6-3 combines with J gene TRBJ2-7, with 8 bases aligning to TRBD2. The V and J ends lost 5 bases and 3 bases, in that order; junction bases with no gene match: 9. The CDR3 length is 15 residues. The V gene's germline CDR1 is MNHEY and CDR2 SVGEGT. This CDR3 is CASSKTSAVLYEQYF. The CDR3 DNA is TGTGCCAGCAGTAAGACTAGCGCGGTTCTCTACGAGCAGTACTTC.

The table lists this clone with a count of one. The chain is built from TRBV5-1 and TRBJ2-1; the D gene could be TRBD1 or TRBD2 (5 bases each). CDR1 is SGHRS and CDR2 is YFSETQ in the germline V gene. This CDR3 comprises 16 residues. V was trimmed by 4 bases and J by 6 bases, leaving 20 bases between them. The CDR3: CASSKIRDHLINEQFF. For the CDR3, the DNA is TGCGCCAGCAGCAAAATCCGGGACCACCTAATCAATGAGCAGTTCTTC.

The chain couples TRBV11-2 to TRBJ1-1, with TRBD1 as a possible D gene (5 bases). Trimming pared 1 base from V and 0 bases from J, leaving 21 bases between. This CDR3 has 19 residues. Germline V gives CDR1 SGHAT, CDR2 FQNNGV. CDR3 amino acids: CASSLGRGRVSVMNTEAFF. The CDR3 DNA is TGTGCCAGCAGCTTAGGGCGCGGCAGGGTTTCGGTAATGAACACTGAAGCTTTCTTT.

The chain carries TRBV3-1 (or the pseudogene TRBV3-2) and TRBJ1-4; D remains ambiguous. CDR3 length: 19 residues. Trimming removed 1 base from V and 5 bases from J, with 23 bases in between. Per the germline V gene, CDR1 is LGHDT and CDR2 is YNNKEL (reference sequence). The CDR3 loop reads CASSQAPPGVFLVNEKLFF. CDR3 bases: TGTGCCAGCAGCCAAGCCCCTCCTGGGGTTTTCCTTGTGAATGAAAAACTGTTTTTT.

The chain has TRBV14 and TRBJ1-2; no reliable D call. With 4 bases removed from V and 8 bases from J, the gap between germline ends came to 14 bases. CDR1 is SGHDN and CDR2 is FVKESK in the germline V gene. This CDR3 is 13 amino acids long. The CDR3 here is CASSPAHFMGYTF. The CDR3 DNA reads TGTGCCAGCAGCCCCGCGCATTTCATGGGCTACACCTTC.

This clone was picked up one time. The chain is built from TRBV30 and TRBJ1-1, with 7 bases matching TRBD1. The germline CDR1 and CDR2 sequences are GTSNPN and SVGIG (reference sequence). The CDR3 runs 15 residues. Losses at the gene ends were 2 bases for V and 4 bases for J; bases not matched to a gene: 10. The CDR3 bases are TGTGCCTGGAGTACTGGAACACAGGGGAGCACTGAAGCTTTCTTT. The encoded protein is CAWSTGTQGSTEAFF.

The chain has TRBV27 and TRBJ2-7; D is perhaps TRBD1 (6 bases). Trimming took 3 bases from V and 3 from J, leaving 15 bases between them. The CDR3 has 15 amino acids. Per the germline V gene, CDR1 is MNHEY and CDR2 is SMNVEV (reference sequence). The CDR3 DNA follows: TGTGCCAGCAGTTTTGTCACAGGGACCCGCTACGAGCAGTACTTC. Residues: CASSFVTGTRYEQYF.

The CDR3: CAWSVRRTNEKLFF. The CDR3 nucleotides are TGTGCCTGGAGTGTTCGGAGAACTAATGAAAAACTGTTTTTT. The V call is TRBV30, the J call TRBJ1-4; no clear D gene. Trimming removed 0 bases at V and 1 base at J, with 6 bases between. The CDR3 sequence is 14 residues long. Germline assignment: CDR1 GTSNPN and CDR2 SVGIG (reference sequence).

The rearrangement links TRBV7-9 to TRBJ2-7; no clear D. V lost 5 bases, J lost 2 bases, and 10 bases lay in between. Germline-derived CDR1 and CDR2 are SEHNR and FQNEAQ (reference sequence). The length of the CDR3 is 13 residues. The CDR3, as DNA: TGTGCCAGCAGCCCGGCGGTTACCTACGAGCAGTACTTC. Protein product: CASSPAVTYEQYF.

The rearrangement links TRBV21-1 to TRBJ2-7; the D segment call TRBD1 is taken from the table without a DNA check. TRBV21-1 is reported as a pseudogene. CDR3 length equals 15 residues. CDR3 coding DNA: TGTGCCAGCAGCAAAGAGGGGACAAAAGCCTACGAGCAGTACTTC. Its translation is CASSKEGTKAYEQYF.

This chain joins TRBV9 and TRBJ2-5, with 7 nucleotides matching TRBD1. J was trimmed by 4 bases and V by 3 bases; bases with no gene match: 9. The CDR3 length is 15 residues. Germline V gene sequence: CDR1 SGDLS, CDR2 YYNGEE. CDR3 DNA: TGTGCCAGCAGCGCCCCTGAGAGGGGGCGAGAGACCCAGTACTTC. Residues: CASSAPERGRETQYF.

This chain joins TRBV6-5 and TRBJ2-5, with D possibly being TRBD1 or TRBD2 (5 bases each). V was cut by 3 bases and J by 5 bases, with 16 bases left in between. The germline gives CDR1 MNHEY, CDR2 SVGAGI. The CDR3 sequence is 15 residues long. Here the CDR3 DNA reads TGTGCCAGCAGTTATCTGGGACGAGGGGCGGAGACCCAGTACTTC. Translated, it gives CASSYLGRGAETQYF.